This T cell receptor beta chain was profiled in a study of T cell repertoires in cytomegalovirus infection. The wider study: The public TCR beta signatures pointed to both CMV infection and matching HLA type. Regarding the study as a whole: Frequencies of public TCR beta families were cumulated, and this identified carriers of CMV plus the relevant HLA. In two of eight donors, the top clonotype was HLA-C-restricted CMV-specific.

This clonotype was seen more than once but under ten times. Antigen specificity is unknown. From germline, CDR1 is LNHDA and CDR2 SQIVND (reference sequence). There are 12 residues in the CDR3. V lost 1 base to trimming and J lost 6 bases, with 6 bases between them. TCRdb passed the reads through MiXCR, listing each CDR3 protein once. This sample has 500,000 or so distinct CDR3 sequences; approximately 15% occur once, and the top ten carry more than 20%. Specimen: CD8+ T cells from PBMCs. V and J are TRBV19 and TRBJ1-2; D ambiguous. The TCR comes from a human donor in good health (CMV status not recorded). Some clones in this sample may be carry-over from other donors' samples. The CDR3 nucleotides read TGTGCCAGTAGTATAGGTGGAGATGGCTACACCTTC. Protein product: CASSIGGDGYTF.